This T cell receptor beta chain was recorded in a study of low-dose radiotherapy and immunotherapy resistance in tumors. This clonotype occurred many times. TRAV- and TRBV-specific primers, spanning alpha and beta chains, primed first-strand cDNA. A constant-region primer paired with the V-primer adapter amplified TCRs over 20 PCR cycles. From the reads, TCRdb called clonotypes with MiXCR, one entry per CDR3 protein. The repertoire holds 95,000 to 100,000 distinct CDR3 sequences, with 20% to 25% as singletons. Losses at the gene ends were 2 bases for V and 5 bases for J; bases not matched to a gene: 3. This CDR3 is 14 amino acids long. CDR1 and CDR2 (germline): SGHAT, FQDESV (reference sequence). Time point described: after trial treatment. Treatment here: LDRT plus nivolumab, ipilimumab, low-dose cyclophosphamide and aspirin (RACIN trial).

The chain joins TRBV11-1 to TRBJ1-1, with 9 bases that match TRBD1. The sequenced sample was PBMCs, obtained after low-dose radiotherapy plus immunotherapy. This TCR came from a male donor with prostate cancer. CDR3 region: CASSLTGGGTEAFF. The CDR3 DNA is TGTGCCAGCAGCTTAACAGGGGGCGGAACTGAAGCTTTCTTT.